Each of the 25 T cell receptor beta chains below was sequenced from the same sample in a study of early T cells in non-severe SARS-CoV-2 infection. MiXCR, run by TCRdb on the 5' RACE reads, gives a single entry per CDR3 protein. This table has some 71,000 distinct CDR3 sequences, 12% appearing once. The source material was whole blood. The receptors shown here come from an adult who was a healthcare worker with PCR-confirmed SARS-CoV-2 infection or an uninfected control (not recorded which).

This clonotype occurred a few times. The gene calls are TRBV28 and TRBJ2-1, with a possible D match to TRBD1 (5 bases). This CDR3 contains 17 residues. CDR1 MDHEN and CDR2 SYDVKM come from the germline V gene. V lost 4 bases and J lost 0, with 16 bases in between. CDR3 loop: CASSSLAAQGSYNEQFF. CDR3 DNA sequence: TGTGCCAGCAGTTCCCTGGCGGCGCAGGGCTCCTACAATGAGCAGTTCTTC.

The rearrangement links TRBV2 to TRBJ2-7; D is unresolved. From germline, CDR1 is SNHLY and CDR2 FYNNEI. This CDR3 has 12 residues. V lost 10 bases to trimming and J lost 1 base, with 11 bases between them. The CDR3 loop is CATRQVSYEQYF. Here the CDR3 DNA reads TGTGCCACCCGACAAGTATCCTACGAGCAGTACTTC.

The chain recombines TRBV3-1 with TRBJ1-1, with D uncertain. The V end lost 4 bases, the J end lost 1 base, and 10 bases lay between the germline ends. This CDR3 has 14 amino acids. Germline CDR1 reads LGHDT; CDR2 reads YNNKEL (reference sequence). As DNA, the CDR3 is TGTGCCAGCAGCCCTTCCGGGAAGAACACTGAAGCTTTCTTT. Its protein is CASSPSGKNTEAFF.

The chain carries TRBV29-1 and TRBJ1-2, with D unclear. This CDR3 is built from 11 residues. The germline gives CDR1 SQVTM, CDR2 ANQGSEA. Trimming cost V 0 bases and J 12 bases, with 11 bases left between them. CDR3 nucleotide sequence: TGCAGCGTTGAAGATCGAGGGTACCACACCTTC. As protein: CSVEDRGYHTF.

This chain uses TRBV10-1 with TRBJ2-7; the match to TRBD1 covers 10 bases. The CDR3 has 15 residues. V was pared by 5 bases and J by 1 base, with 5 bases of the junction left unmatched. Germline CDR1 WNHNN, CDR2 SYGVQD (reference sequence). The CDR3 region is CASSPGTGASYEQYF. The DNA for the CDR3 is TGCGCCAGCAGTCCCGGGACAGGGGCTTCCTACGAGCAGTACTTC.

V is TRBV29-1 and J is TRBJ1-1, with D hard to call. The V end lost 4 bases, the J end lost 0 bases, and 3 bases lay between the germline ends. Germline V gene sequence: CDR1 SQVTM, CDR2 ANQGSEA. CDR3 length: 11 residues. The CDR3 DNA is TGCAGCGTTGTAATGAACACTGAAGCTTTCTTT. It specifies CSVVMNTEAFF. Full variable domain (rest looked up from reference TRBV29-1 and TRBJ1-1): SAVISQKPSRDICQRGTSLTIQCQVDSQVTMMFWYRQQPGQSLTLIATANQGSEATYESGFVIDKFPISRPNLTFSTLTVSNMSPEDSSIYLCSVVMNTEAFFGQGTRLTVV.

This clonotype was detected only a few times. The rearrangement links TRBV2 to TRBJ2-7; D not resolved. Trimming removed 5 bases from V and 0 bases from J, with 11 bases in between. CDR1 and CDR2 from the germline V gene are SNHLY and FYNNEI. The CDR3 runs to 14 residues. CDR3 DNA sequence: TGTGCCAGCAGTCCGAATCCGAGCTCCTACGAGCAGTACTTC. Amino acids: CASSPNPSSYEQYF. Supplemented by reference TRBV2 and TRBJ2-7, the full variable domain reads EPEVTQTPSHQVTQMGQEVILRCVPISNHLYFYWYRQILGQKVEFLVSFYNNEISEKSEIFDDQFSVERPDGSNFTLKIRSTKLEDSAMYFCASSPNPSSYEQYFGPGTRLTVT.

This clonotype has more than one count but fewer than ten. This chain links TRBV12-3 or TRBV12-4 with TRBJ2-5, with D perhaps matching TRBD2 (6 bases). The CDR3 has 13 amino acids. Trimming cost V 3 bases and J 5 bases, with 10 bases left between them. The CDR3: CASSLGTAETQYF. The CDR3 bases are TGTGCCAGCAGTTTGGGGACTGCCGAGACCCAGTACTTC.

In regard to this clonotype: A much larger clonotype is one base distant, so this may be a read error. The CDR3 DNA follows: TGTGCCAGCAGCCCCGGGGGGGCGCGAACTAATGAAAAACTGTTGTTT. Translating gives CASSPGGARTNEKLLF. The chain has TRBV7-9 and TRBJ1-4, with a possible D match to TRBD1 (6 bases). The germline gives CDR1 SEHNR, CDR2 FQNEAQ (reference sequence). CDR3 length equals 16 residues.

The genes are TRBV12-3 or TRBV12-4 and TRBJ1-5, with a tentative D call TRBD1 (5 bases). The CDR3 contains 15 residues. Trimming pared 2 bases from V and 1 base from J, leaving 9 bases between. CDR3 residues: CASSLRDGSNQPQHF. The CDR3, as DNA: TGTGCCAGCAGTTTAAGGGACGGAAGCAATCAGCCCCAGCATTTT.

There are a few counts of this clonotype. Here the CDR3 reads CASSPPDPGQSSYEQYF. The DNA of the CDR3 is TGTGCCAGCTCACCACCGGATCCGGGACAGAGTTCCTACGAGCAGTACTTC. This chain joins TRBV18 and TRBJ2-7; 7 bases match TRBD1. The CDR3 extends over 17 amino acids. J lost 1 base, V lost 0 bases, and 9 bases had no gene match. CDR1 KGHSH and CDR2 LQKENI come from the germline V gene.

This chain connects TRBV29-1 to TRBJ2-6; TRBD1 matches at 8 bases. Per germline, CDR1 SQVTM and CDR2 ANQGSEA. The ends lost 6 bases at V and 2 bases at J; junction bases unmatched: 6. This CDR3 has 15 residues. In DNA form, the CDR3 reads TGCAGCGTGGGACAGGACTCAGCTGGGGCCAACGTCCTGACTTTC. Translating gives CSVGQDSAGANVLTF.

V and J are TRBV5-1 and TRBJ2-7; 9 bases map to TRBD1. The CDR3 runs to 15 residues. V lost 0 bases, J lost 3 bases, and 4 bases stayed unmatched. Germline CDR1 and CDR2: SGHRS and YFSETQ. The CDR3 protein is CASSLVGTGIYEQYF. In nucleotides, the CDR3 is TGCGCCAGCAGCTTGGTTGGGACAGGGATCTACGAGCAGTACTTC.

The chain is built from TRBV20-1 and TRBJ1-4; 7 nucleotides align to TRBD1. The CDR3 covers 13 residues. The trim removed 7 bases at V and 3 bases at J, leaving 5 bases unmatched. Germline V gene lookup returns CDR1 DFQATT and CDR2 SNEGSKA (reference sequence). The CDR3 DNA sequence: TGCAGTGTTACGACAGGGCCTAATGAAAAACTGTTTTTT. This gives the protein CSVTTGPNEKLFF.

This clonotype came up many times. The rearrangement joins TRBV10-3 to TRBJ2-3, with D maybe TRBD2 (6 bases). V was trimmed by 0 bases and J by 6 bases, leaving 13 bases between them. From germline, CDR1 is ENHRY and CDR2 SYGVKD. The CDR3 contains 15 residues. DNA for the CDR3: TGTGCCATCAGTGAGTCGAAGGCGGCGGGGGATACGCAGTATTTT. This translates into CAISESKAAGDTQYF.

This clonotype has more than one count but fewer than ten. The chain has TRBV6-6 and TRBJ2-7; D not resolved. Germline lookup yields CDR1 MNHNY and CDR2 SVGAGI (reference sequence). CDR3 length: 14 residues. Deletions cut 4 bases from V and 5 bases from J, with 15 bases between. The CDR3 bases are TGTGCCAGCAGTTTTACAGAGGTGGGCCACGAGCAGTACTTC. Translated: CASSFTEVGHEQYF.

This clonotype was picked up many times. The V call is TRBV10-3, the J call TRBJ2-3; D gene uncertain. Germline lookup yields CDR1 ENHRY and CDR2 SYGVKD. With 10 bases removed from V and 6 bases from J, the gap between germline ends came to 11 bases. This CDR3 has 11 residues. The CDR3 sequence: CATHARDTQYF. The CDR3 DNA reads as TGTGCCACCCACGCCCGCGATACGCAGTATTTT.

Many counts were recorded for this clonotype. The chain has TRBV18 and TRBJ1-2; TRBD1 aligns across 11 bases. The CDR3 length is 15 residues. Germline V gives CDR1 KGHSH, CDR2 LQKENI. Losses at the gene ends were 7 bases for V and 6 bases for J; bases not matched to a gene: 10. CDR3 in amino acids: CASFKLGTGGDGYTF. CDR3 coding DNA: TGTGCCAGCTTCAAGCTCGGGACAGGGGGAGATGGCTACACCTTC.

This clonotype was seen a few times. CDR3 sequence reads: CAWSVPQRPGDQPQHF. CDR3 DNA sequence: TGTGCCTGGAGTGTACCCCAGAGACCGGGCGATCAGCCCCAGCATTTT. This rearrangement joins TRBV30 to TRBJ1-5; D unclear. The germline V gene encodes CDR1 GTSNPN and CDR2 SVGIG (reference sequence). The CDR3 runs to 16 residues. Trimming took 0 bases from V and 5 from J, leaving 17 bases between them.

This clonotype appeared many times. The rearrangement uses TRBV29-1 and TRBJ2-3; D is perhaps TRBD2 (6 bases). The CDR3 contains 12 residues. Germline CDR1 reads SQVTM; CDR2 reads ANQGSEA. V dropped 8 bases and J dropped 4 bases, with 13 bases sitting between them. Here the CDR3 DNA reads TGCAGCATAACTGGAGGGTCAGATACGCAGTATTTT. Protein sequence: CSITGGSDTQYF.

CDR3 coding DNA: TGCAGTGCTAGAGGGTCCACCCAACAGGGGGCGCATCGAGGCTACACCTTC. It translates to CSARGSTQQGAHRGYTF. The chain combines TRBV20-1 with TRBJ1-2, with 9 bases identical to TRBD1. CDR3 length equals 17 residues. From germline, CDR1 is DFQATT and CDR2 SNEGSKA (reference sequence). With 1 base clipped from V and 8 bases from J, the junction kept 17 bases outside the gene matches.

This clonotype was found many times. CDR3 DNA: TGCAGCGTTTTATTAGGAGCCGCCTCTGGGGCCAACGTCCTGACTTTC. Its translation: CSVLLGAASGANVLTF. This rearrangement joins TRBV29-1 to TRBJ2-6; D not certain. The V gene lost 5 bases and the J gene lost 0 bases, with 14 bases spanning the gap. Germline loops: CDR1 SQVTM, CDR2 ANQGSEA. The CDR3 has 16 amino acids.

This clonotype was observed at least ten times. The genes are TRBV6-1 and TRBJ2-1; the match to TRBD2 covers 12 bases. The J segment lost 5 bases and the V segment lost 6 bases, leaving 5 bases of the junction unmatched. The CDR3 has 15 amino acids. Germline V gene data show CDR1 as MNHNS and CDR2 as SASEGT. The CDR3 reads CASSMTSGGNNEQFF. The CDR3 DNA reads as TGTGCCAGCAGCATGACTAGCGGGGGTAACAATGAGCAGTTCTTC.

This clonotype came up many times. The junction shows a germline mismatch at one end, possibly a read error. The V and J genes are TRBV28 and TRBJ1-3; D not certain. Germline CDR1 reads MDHEN; CDR2 reads SYDVKM. The CDR3 has 12 residues. The CDR3 protein is CASSSGSFESNF. The CDR3 DNA reads TGTGCCAGCAGTTCGGGCTCCTTTGAGTCGAATTTT.

The chain employs TRBV4-3 and TRBJ2-2, with D unresolved. CDR3 length: 13 residues. Trimming pared 2 bases from V and 1 base from J, leaving 2 bases between. From germline, CDR1 is LGHNA and CDR2 YSLEER. The CDR3 DNA reads TGCGCCAGCAGCCAAAAGAACACCGGGGAGCTGTTTTTT. This translates into CASSQKNTGELFF.